Sequencing of this TCR beta chain was carried out in a study of cytomegalovirus exposure and HLA in healthy donors. General study results and limits: Earlier analysis found most TCR beta V segments productive about 87% or about 30% of the time.

The CDR3 is made up of 18 amino acids. Between the trimmed V and J ends, which lost 1 base and 3 bases, there was a span of 18 bases. Germline values: CDR1 LGHNA, CDR2 YNFKEQ. Turning to this clone: Its antigen is unknown.

The study ran its PCR with 60 Vbeta and 13 Jbeta primers. Measured with immunoSEQ multiplex PCR; TCRdb has only the in-frame clones, and not every one. The data contain about 160,000 clones, about 75% of them singletons. The source is a female donor in good health and CMV-seronegative. J is TRBJ2-2 and V is TRBV4-2; D may be TRBD1 (6 bases). Sequencing was done on a sample of PBMCs. The CDR3 is CASSQGWGRGADTGELFF. The CDR3 bases are TGTGCCAGCAGCCAAGGATGGGGGCGCGGTGCGGACACCGGGGAGCTGTTTTTT.